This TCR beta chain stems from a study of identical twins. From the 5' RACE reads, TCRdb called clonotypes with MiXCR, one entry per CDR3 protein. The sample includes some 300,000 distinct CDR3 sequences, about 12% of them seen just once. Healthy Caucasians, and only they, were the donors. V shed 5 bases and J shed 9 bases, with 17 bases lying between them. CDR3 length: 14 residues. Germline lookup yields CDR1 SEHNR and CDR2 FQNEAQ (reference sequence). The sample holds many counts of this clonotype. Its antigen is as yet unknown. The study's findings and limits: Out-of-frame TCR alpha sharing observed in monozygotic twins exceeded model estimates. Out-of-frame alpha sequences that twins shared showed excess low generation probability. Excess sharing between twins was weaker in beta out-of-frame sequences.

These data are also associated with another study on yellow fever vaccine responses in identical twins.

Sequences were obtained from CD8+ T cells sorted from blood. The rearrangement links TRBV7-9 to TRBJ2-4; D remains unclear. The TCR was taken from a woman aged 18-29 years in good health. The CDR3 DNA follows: TGTGCCAGCAGCCCCCCCGGCCACAAGGGCATTCAGTACTTC. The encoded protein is CASSPPGHKGIQYF.